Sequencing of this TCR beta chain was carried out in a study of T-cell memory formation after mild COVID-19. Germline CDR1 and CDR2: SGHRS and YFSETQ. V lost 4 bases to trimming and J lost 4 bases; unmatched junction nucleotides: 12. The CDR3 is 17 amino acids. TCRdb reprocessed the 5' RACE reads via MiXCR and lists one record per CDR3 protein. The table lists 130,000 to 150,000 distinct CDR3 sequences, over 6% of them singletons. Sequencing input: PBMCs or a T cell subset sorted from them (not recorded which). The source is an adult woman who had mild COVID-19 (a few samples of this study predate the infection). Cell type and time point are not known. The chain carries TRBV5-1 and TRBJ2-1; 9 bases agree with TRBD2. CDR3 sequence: CASSVAGAGWAYNEQFF. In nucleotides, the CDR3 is TGCGCCAGCAGCGTAGCGGGAGCGGGATGGGCTTACAATGAGCAGTTCTTC.